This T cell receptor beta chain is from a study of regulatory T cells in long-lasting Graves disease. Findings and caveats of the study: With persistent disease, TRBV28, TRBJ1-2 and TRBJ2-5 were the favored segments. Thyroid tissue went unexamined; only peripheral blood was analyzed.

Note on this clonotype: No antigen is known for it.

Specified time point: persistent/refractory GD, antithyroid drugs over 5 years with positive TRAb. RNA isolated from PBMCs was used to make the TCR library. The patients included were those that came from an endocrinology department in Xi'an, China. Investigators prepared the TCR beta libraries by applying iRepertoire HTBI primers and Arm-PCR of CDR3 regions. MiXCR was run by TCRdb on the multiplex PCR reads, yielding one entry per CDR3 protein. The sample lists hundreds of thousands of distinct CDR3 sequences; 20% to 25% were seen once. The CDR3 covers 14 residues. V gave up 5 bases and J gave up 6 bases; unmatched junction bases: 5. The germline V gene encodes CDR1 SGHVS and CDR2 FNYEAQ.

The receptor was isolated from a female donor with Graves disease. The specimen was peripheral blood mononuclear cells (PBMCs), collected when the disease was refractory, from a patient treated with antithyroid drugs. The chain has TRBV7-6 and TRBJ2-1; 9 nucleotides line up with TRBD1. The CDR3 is CASSRDRDGNEQFF. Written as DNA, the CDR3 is TGTGCCAGCAGCAGGGACAGGGATGGCAATGAGCAGTTCTTC.